A single sample gave rise to the 21 T cell receptor beta chains below, sequenced in a study of blood T cell repertoires in COVID-19. Assay used: immunoSEQ multiplex PCR; TCRdb lists only in-frame clones, some missing. The table lists more than 85,000 clones, 85% to 90% of them singletons, with about 1% in the top ten. Specimen: peripheral blood. All receptors derive from a human donor in a cohort sampled during active COVID-19.

J is TRBJ2-7 and V is TRBV7-8; tentatively, D is TRBD2 (5 bases). The germline V and J ends were trimmed by 1 base and 2 bases, with 6 bases remaining between them. The germline V gene encodes CDR1 SGHVS and CDR2 FQNEAQ. The CDR3 has 13 residues. CDR3 in amino acids: CASSLGGPYEQYF. Here the CDR3 DNA reads TGTGCCAGCAGCTTAGGAGGGCCCTACGAGCAGTACTTC. Complete variable domain (other parts from reference TRBV7-8 and TRBJ2-7): GAGVSQSPRYKVAKRGQDVALRCDPISGHVSLFWYQQALGQGPEFLTYFQNEAQLDKSGLPSDRFFAERPEGSVSTLKIQRTQQEDSAVYLCASSLGGPYEQYFGPGTRLTVT.

This clone appeared once. The chain recombines TRBV11-1 with TRBJ2-5; D possibly corresponds to TRBD2 (5 bases). The CDR3 contains 12 residues. In germline, CDR1 is SGHAT, CDR2 FQDESV (reference sequence). Trimming took 2 bases from V and 5 from J, leaving 6 bases between them. CDR3 sequence: CASSLKRETQYF. CDR3 sequence (DNA): TGTGCCAGCAGCTTAAAGCGGGAGACCCAGTACTTC.

The chain carries TRBV6-5 and TRBJ1-2; D is perhaps TRBD1 (6 bases). V dropped 7 bases and J dropped 8 bases, with 14 bases sitting between them. The germline V gene encodes CDR1 MNHEY and CDR2 SVGAGI. The CDR3 spans 12 residues. For the CDR3, the DNA is TGTGCCAGCACCTCGGACAGTTGGGGCTACACCTTC. Amino acids: CASTSDSWGYTF.

This rearrangement joins TRBV7-9 to TRBJ1-2; TRBD1 matches 8 bases. This CDR3 has 17 amino acids. V gave up 2 bases and J gave up 4 bases; unmatched junction bases: 12. Germline V gene sequence: CDR1 SEHNR, CDR2 FQNEAQ (reference sequence). This CDR3 is CASSLHLASTGAYGYTF. The CDR3 DNA sequence: TGTGCCAGCAGCTTACATCTAGCCTCGACAGGGGCCTATGGCTACACCTTC.

The CDR3 is CASSTILAEPYEQYF. The CDR3 DNA reads TGTGCCAGCTCTACGATACTAGCGGAGCCCTACGAGCAGTACTTC. The chain uses TRBV18 and TRBJ2-7; 8 positions agree with TRBD2. The CDR3 has 15 residues. Germline loops: CDR1 KGHSH, CDR2 LQKENI. Germline trimming cut 6 bases from V and 2 bases from J; bases unmatched to any gene: 9.

The V call is TRBV18, the J call TRBJ1-6; 7 nucleotides align to TRBD1. CDR3 length: 15 residues. Germline V gene sequence: CDR1 KGHSH, CDR2 LQKENI. The ends lost 6 bases at V and 12 bases at J; junction bases unmatched: 14. The CDR3 DNA reads TGTGCCAGCTCCTCACCGACAGGGCTCGGTGAACCCCTCCACTTT. Its translation is CASSSPTGLGEPLHF.

This sequence joins TRBV24-1 and TRBJ1-1, with a possible D match to TRBD1 (5 bases). The germline V gene encodes CDR1 KGHDR and CDR2 SFDVKD. Trimming took 7 bases from V and 1 from J, leaving 9 bases between them. The CDR3 sequence is 13 residues long. CDR3 nucleotide sequence: TGTGCCACCAGAAGAGACAGGAACACTGAAGCTTTCTTT. Residues: CATRRDRNTEAFF.

The V gene is TRBV19, the J gene TRBJ1-4, with D unresolved. Trimming removed 5 bases at V and 8 bases at J, with 15 bases between. There are 14 residues in the CDR3. The germline gives CDR1 LNHDA, CDR2 SQIVND (reference sequence). CDR3: CASSPGGLGEKLFF. The CDR3, as DNA: TGTGCCAGTAGTCCAGGAGGGCTTGGGGAAAAACTGTTTTTT.

This sequence joins TRBV10-3 and TRBJ1-3; 9 bases agree with TRBD1. Unmatched junction bases numbered 2, after V lost 7 bases and J lost 4 bases. CDR1 is ENHRY, CDR2 SYGVKD, per germline. The CDR3 extends over 13 amino acids. This CDR3 is CAITGQGGNTIYF. The CDR3 nucleotides read TGTGCCATCACAGGACAGGGGGGAAACACCATATATTTT.

The chain has TRBV27 and TRBJ2-4; D might be TRBD1 (6 bases). This CDR3 region has 17 residues. The V and J ends lost 3 bases and 0 bases respectively, with 15 bases between them. In germline, CDR1 is MNHEY, CDR2 SMNVEV (reference sequence). Here the CDR3 DNA reads TGTGCCAGCAGTTTTGGGGTTAAGGACAGAGCCAAAAACATTCAGTACTTC. Amino acid sequence: CASSFGVKDRAKNIQYF.

This clone was recorded only once. The chain recombines TRBV6-2 or TRBV6-3 with TRBJ1-2; 11 bases match TRBD1. CDR3 length equals 13 residues. Trimming cost V 4 bases and J 8 bases; bases outside gene matches: 3. Germline V gene sequence: CDR1 MNHEY, CDR2 SVGEGT. The DNA of the CDR3 is TGTGCCAGCAGTTGGACAGGGGGCGGCGGCTACACCTTC. This translates into CASSWTGGGGYTF.

The V and J genes are TRBV7-2 and TRBJ2-7; 7 nucleotides align to TRBD1. The CDR3 is 12 amino acids. The germline CDR1 and CDR2 sequences are SGHTA and FQGNSA. The ends lost 0 bases at V and 11 bases at J; junction bases unmatched: 4. The CDR3 is CASSLATRGKYF. The DNA of the CDR3 is TGTGCCAGCAGCTTAGCGACCAGGGGGAAGTACTTC.

This clone was recorded a few times. J is TRBJ2-2 and V is TRBV28, with 8 positions matching TRBD2. The V segment lost 8 bases and the J segment 4 bases; nucleotides outside the gene matches: 3. The germline gives CDR1 MDHEN, CDR2 SYDVKM. The length of the CDR3 is 13 residues. In DNA form, the CDR3 reads TGTGCCAGCTCGAGCGGGAGCACCGGGGAGCTGTTTTTT. This translates into CASSSGSTGELFF.

In this sample, this clone turned up a few times. This chain joins TRBV2 and TRBJ1-1, with TRBD1 as a possible D gene (6 bases). The CDR3 sequence is 15 residues long. The V gene's germline CDR1 is SNHLY and CDR2 FYNNEI. The V end lost 3 bases, the J end lost 0 bases, and 11 bases lay between the germline ends. The CDR3 sequence is CASSESGGMNTEAFF. The CDR3 DNA sequence: TGTGCCAGCAGTGAGTCGGGGGGCATGAACACTGAAGCTTTCTTT.

The rearrangement links TRBV24-1 to TRBJ1-2, with TRBD1 identical over 9 bases. From germline, CDR1 is KGHDR and CDR2 SFDVKD. Trimming cost V 5 bases and J 8 bases; bases outside gene matches: 8. CDR3 length: 14 amino acids. The CDR3 DNA reads TGTGCCACCAGTGCCCAAGGGACAGGGCACGGCTACACCTTC. The encoded protein is CATSAQGTGHGYTF.

This clone turned up a few times. This chain uses TRBV10-3 with TRBJ1-2; D may be TRBD1 (5 bases). This CDR3 is 15 amino acids long. Trimming removed 0 bases at V and 7 bases at J, with 15 bases between. Germline V gives CDR1 ENHRY, CDR2 SYGVKD. This CDR3 reads CAISESDSPERGYTF. The CDR3 DNA reads as TGTGCCATCAGTGAGTCTGACAGCCCCGAACGTGGCTACACCTTC.

The V gene is TRBV28, the J gene TRBJ2-7; 11 positions agree with TRBD1. CDR1 and CDR2 from the germline V gene are MDHEN and SYDVKM. The trim removed 6 bases at V and 2 bases at J, leaving 3 bases unmatched. This CDR3 contains 14 residues. The chain's CDR3 is CASSPGQGAYEQYF. CDR3 in DNA: TGTGCCAGCAGCCCGGGACAGGGGGCCTACGAGCAGTACTTC.

The chain couples TRBV11-1 to TRBJ1-1, with TRBD1 matching over 7 bases. This CDR3 is 13 amino acids long. Germline V gene data show CDR1 as SGHAT and CDR2 as FQDESV (reference sequence). After removal of 5 bases from V and 6 bases from J, the junction contained 6 bases not matched to a gene. DNA of the CDR3: TGTGCCAGCAGCCTGACAGGGTTGGCTGAAGCTTTCTTT. It is translated as CASSLTGLAEAFF.

The chain is built from TRBV19 and TRBJ2-5, with 7 positions matching TRBD1. The CDR3 spans 16 residues. V lost 5 bases and J lost 0; bases outside the gene matches: 9. Germline CDR1 LNHDA, CDR2 SQIVND (reference sequence). CDR3 in amino acids: CASSPAVGGYQETQYF. CDR3 DNA: TGTGCCAGTAGTCCCGCGGTAGGGGGCTACCAAGAGACCCAGTACTTC.

This rearrangement joins TRBV19 to TRBJ2-7; possible D gene TRBD2, 5 bases. Germline assignment: CDR1 LNHDA and CDR2 SQIVND (reference sequence). The length of the CDR3 is 17 residues. Trimming shortened V by 6 bases and J by 2 bases, and 23 bases separated the two germline ends. The CDR3 reads CASSLAPSFGMPYEQYF. The CDR3 region has the DNA TGTGCCAGTAGCTTGGCTCCTTCTTTCGGGATGCCCTACGAGCAGTACTTC.

This rearrangement joins TRBV5-1 to TRBJ2-7; maybe TRBD2 (6 bases). The CDR3 extends over 13 amino acids. V was cut by 2 bases and J by 4 bases, with 10 bases left in between. CDR1 and CDR2 (germline): SGHRS, YFSETQ. The DNA of the CDR3 is TGCGCCAGCAGCTTAGTGGGGGGTTACGAGCAGTACTTC. It translates to CASSLVGGYEQYF.